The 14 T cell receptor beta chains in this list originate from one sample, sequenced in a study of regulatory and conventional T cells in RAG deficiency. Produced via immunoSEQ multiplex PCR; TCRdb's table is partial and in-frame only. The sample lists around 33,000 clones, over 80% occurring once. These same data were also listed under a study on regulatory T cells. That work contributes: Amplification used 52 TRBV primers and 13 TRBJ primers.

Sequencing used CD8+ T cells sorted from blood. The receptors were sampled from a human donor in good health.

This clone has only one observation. This chain's CDR3 is CASSTDRGVGYNEQFF. The CDR3 bases are TGTGCCAGCAGTACCGACAGGGGGGTGGGTTACAATGAGCAGTTCTTC. The chain links TRBV27 to TRBJ2-1, with 9 positions matching TRBD1. Germline V CDR1 and CDR2: MNHEY, SMNVEV (reference sequence). The CDR3 has 16 amino acids. J was trimmed by 4 bases and V by 5 bases; bases with no gene match: 9.

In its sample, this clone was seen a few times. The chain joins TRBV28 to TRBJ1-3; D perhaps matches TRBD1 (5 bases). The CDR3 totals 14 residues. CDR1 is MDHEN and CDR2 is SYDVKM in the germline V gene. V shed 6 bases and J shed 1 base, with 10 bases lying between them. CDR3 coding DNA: TGTGCCAGCAGCCCTGACAGTTCTGGAAACACCATATATTTT. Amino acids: CASSPDSSGNTIYF.

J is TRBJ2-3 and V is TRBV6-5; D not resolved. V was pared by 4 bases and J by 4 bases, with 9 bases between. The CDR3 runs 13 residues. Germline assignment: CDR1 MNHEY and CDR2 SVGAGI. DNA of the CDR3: TGTGCCAGCAGTTCCGGGCCGGCAGATACGCAGTATTTT. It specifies CASSSGPADTQYF.

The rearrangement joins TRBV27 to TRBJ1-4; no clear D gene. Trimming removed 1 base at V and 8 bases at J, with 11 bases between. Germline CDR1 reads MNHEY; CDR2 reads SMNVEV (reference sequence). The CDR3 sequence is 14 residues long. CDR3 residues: CASSLWGEAEKLFF. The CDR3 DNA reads TGTGCCAGCAGTTTATGGGGTGAGGCAGAAAAACTGTTTTTT. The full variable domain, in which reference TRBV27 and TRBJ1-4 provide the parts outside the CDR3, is EAQVTQNPRYLITVTGKKLTVTCSQNMNHEYMSWYRQDPGLGLRQIYYSMNVEVTDKGDVPEGYKVSRKEKRNFPLILESPSPNQTSLYFCASSLWGEAEKLFFGSGTQLSVL.

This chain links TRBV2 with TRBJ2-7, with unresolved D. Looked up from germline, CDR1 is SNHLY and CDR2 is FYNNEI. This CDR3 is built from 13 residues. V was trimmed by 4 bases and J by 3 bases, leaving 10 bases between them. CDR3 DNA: TGTGCCAGCAGTGTTTGGGGTGACTACGAGCAGTACTTC. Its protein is CASSVWGDYEQYF. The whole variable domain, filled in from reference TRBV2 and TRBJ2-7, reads EPEVTQTPSHQVTQMGQEVILRCVPISNHLYFYWYRQILGQKVEFLVSFYNNEISEKSEIFDDQFSVERPDGSNFTLKIRSTKLEDSAMYFCASSVWGDYEQYFGPGTRLTVT.

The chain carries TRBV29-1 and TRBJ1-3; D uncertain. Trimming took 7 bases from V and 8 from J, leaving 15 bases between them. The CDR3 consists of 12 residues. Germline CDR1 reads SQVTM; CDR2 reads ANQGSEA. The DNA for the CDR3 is TGCAGCGCCGAGGAAGGGTGGGACACCATATATTTT. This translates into CSAEEGWDTIYF.

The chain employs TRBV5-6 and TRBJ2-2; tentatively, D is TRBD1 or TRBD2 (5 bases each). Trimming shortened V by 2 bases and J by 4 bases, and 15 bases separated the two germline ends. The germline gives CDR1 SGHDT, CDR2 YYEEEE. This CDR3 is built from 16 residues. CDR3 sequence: CASSFTGGGFTGELFF. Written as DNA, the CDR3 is TGTGCCAGCAGCTTTACAGGTGGGGGTTTCACCGGGGAGCTGTTTTTT. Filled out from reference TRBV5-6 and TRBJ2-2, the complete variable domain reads DAGVTQSPTHLIKTRGQQVTLRCSPKSGHDTVSWYQQALGQGPQFIFQYYEEEERQRGNFPDRFSGHQFPNYSSELNVNALLLGDSALYLCASSFTGGGFTGELFFGEGSRLTVL.

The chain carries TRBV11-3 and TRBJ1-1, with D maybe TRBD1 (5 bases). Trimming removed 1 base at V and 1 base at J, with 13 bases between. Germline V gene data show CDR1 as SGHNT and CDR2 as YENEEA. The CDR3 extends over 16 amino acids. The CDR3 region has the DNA TGTGCCAGCAGCTTAGTGGGCGGGGGTCGGAACACTGAAGCTTTCTTT. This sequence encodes CASSLVGGGRNTEAFF.

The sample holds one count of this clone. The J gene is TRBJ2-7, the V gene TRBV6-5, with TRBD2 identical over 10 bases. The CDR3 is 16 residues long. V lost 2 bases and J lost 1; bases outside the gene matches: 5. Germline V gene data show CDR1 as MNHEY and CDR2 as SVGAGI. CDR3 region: CASSYGTSGTSYEQYF. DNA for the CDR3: TGTGCCAGCAGTTACGGCACTAGCGGGACGTCCTACGAGCAGTACTTC.

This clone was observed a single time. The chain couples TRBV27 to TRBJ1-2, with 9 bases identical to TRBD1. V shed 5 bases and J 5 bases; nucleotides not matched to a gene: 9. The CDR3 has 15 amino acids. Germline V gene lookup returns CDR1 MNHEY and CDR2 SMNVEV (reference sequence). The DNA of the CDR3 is TGTGCCAGCAGTATAATGGGACAGGGCGAATATGGCTACACCTTC. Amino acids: CASSIMGQGEYGYTF.

CDR3 coding DNA: TGTGCCAGCAGTGCCACGGGACAGGGGGCTAGCGGGATCCCCGCAGATACGCAGTATTTT. Its protein product is CASSATGQGASGIPADTQYF. The chain employs TRBV6-1 and TRBJ2-3; 12 positions match TRBD1. The CDR3 extends over 20 amino acids. With V trimmed by 4 bases and J by 4 bases, 18 bases remained unmatched. Germline V CDR1 and CDR2: MNHNS, SASEGT.

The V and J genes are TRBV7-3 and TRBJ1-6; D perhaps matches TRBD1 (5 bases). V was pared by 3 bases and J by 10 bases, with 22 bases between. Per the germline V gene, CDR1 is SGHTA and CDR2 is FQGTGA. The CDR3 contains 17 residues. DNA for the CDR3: TGTGCCAGCAGCTTTGATGTGCAGGGCTTGGAATGGTCACCCCTCCACTTT. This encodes CASSFDVQGLEWSPLHF.

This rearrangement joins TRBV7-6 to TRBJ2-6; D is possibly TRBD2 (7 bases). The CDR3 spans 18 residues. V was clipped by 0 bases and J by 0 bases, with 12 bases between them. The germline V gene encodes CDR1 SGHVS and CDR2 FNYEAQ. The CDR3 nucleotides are TGTGCCAGCAGCTTAGCCAAAGGGGGGGCCTCTGGGGCCAACGTCCTGACTTTC. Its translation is CASSLAKGGASGANVLTF.

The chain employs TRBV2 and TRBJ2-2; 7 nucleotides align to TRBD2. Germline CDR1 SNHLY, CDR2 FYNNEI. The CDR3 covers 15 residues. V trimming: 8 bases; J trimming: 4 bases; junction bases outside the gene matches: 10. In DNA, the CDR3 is TGTGCCAGCGCCGGGGGGATGATAGGCACCGGGGAGCTGTTTTTT. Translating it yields CASAGGMIGTGELFF.